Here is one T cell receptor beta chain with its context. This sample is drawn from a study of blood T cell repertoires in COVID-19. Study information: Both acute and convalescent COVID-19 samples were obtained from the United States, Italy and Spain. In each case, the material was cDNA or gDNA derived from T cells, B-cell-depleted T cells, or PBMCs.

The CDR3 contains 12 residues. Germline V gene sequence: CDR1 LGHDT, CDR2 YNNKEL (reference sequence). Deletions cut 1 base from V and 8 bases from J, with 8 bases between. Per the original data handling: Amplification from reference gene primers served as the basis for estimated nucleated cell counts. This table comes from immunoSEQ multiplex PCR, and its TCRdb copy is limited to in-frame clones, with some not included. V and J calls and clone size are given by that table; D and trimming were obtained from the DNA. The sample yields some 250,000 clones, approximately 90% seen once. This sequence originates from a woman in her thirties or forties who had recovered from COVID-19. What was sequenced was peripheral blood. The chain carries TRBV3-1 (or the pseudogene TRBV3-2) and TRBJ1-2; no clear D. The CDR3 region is CASSQGAWGYTF. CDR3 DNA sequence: TGTGCCAGCAGCCAAGGGGCCTGGGGCTACACCTTC.